This TCR beta chain was observed in a study of T cells in Graves' hyperthyroidism and ophthalmopathy. Diagnoses rested on clinical symptoms, serum thyroxine and TRAb, thyroid ultrasound and orbital computed tomography. The sample holds many counts of this clonotype. Its antigen is not identified. Broader study findings: Most thyroid clonotypes expanded above 0.001 appeared in blood too. A 13 V-J model separated ophthalmopathy from stable hyperthyroidism.

Germline CDR1 is SGHAT and CDR2 is FQNNGV. Trimming removed 7 bases from V and 5 bases from J, with 20 bases in between. The CDR3 has 15 residues. RNA transcripts were the template for amplifying TCR beta CDR3 regions. The HTBI primer set was used in a first-round RT-PCR of the TCR CDR3. TCRdb re-called the multiplex PCR reads with MiXCR, one entry per CDR3 protein. The sample records about 580,000 distinct CDR3 sequences, approximately 15% being singletons. This sequence joins TRBV11-2 and TRBJ1-1; perhaps TRBD1 as D (6 bases). The specimen was blood. The sequence came from a woman in her thirties with Graves' hyperthyroidism that later progressed to Graves' ophthalmopathy. CDR3 residues: CASNLGGGAGTEAFF. For the CDR3, the DNA is TGTGCCAGCAACTTGGGGGGGGGCGCCGGGACTGAAGCTTTCTTT. The entire variable domain, with the rest obtained from reference TRBV11-2 and TRBJ1-1, is as follows: EAGVAQSPRYKIIEKRQSVAFWCNPISGHATLYWYQQILGQGPKLLIQFQNNGVVDDSQLPKDRFSAERLKGVDSTLKIQPAKLEDSAVYLCASNLGGGAGTEAFFGQGTRLTVV.